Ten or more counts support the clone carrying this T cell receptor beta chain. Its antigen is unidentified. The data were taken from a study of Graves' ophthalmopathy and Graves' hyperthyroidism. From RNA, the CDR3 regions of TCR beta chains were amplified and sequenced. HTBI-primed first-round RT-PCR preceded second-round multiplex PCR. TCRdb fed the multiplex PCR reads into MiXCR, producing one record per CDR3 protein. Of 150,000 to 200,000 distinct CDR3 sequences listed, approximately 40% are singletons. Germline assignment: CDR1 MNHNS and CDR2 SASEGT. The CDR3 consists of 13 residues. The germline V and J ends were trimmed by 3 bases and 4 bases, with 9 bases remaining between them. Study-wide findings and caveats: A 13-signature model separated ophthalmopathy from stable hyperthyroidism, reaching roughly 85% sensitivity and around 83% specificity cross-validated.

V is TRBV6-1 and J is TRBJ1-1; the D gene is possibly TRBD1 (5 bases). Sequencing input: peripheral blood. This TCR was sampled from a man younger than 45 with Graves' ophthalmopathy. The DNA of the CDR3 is TGTGCCAGCAGTGAGGGGGGTCGCACTGAAGCTTTCTTT. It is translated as CASSEGGRTEAFF.